One T cell receptor (beta chain) is described in this entry. In this sample, this clonotype turned up many times. Its recognized antigen is unknown. No much larger clone is present one base from it, and per-base qualities are unavailable. The library relied on 5' RACE. Data came from a NextSeq 500. To allow correction of PCR and sequencing errors, the TCR library protocol tagged every TCR cDNA molecule with a unique molecular identifier. The authors' analysis ran thus. TCR identification, UMI-based error correction and CDR3 extraction were performed with Decombinator tools. Expanded TCRs were defined as those above a frequency of 2 per 1,000, corresponding to the top 1% of the tumor frequency distribution. Renyi diversity was calculated using the R vegan package after each repertoire was subsampled 100 times to 5,000 TCRs. CDR3 similarity networks were constructed using string-kernel similarity of amino acid triplets, with links drawn between CDR3s whose pairwise similarity was above 0.82. TCRdb cleaned the public reads at Q25 with fastp, built clones with MiXCR and kept in-frame beta chains. Records with the same CDR3 protein are collapsed into one entry carrying the most frequent genes and DNA. TCRdb's processing, not the authors' own work, is the source of the V and J calls. The sample yields about 48,000 distinct CDR3 sequences; less than 6% were counted once. The ten top clones hold approximately 10% of the sample.

This specimen's time point label, per the study, means: sample taken at primary tumor resection. Donors were 65 to 85 patients with early-stage, untreated non-small cell lung cancer from the lung TRACERx cohort. Whole RNA extracted from tumor and nontumor lung tissue, or from cryopreserved PBMC samples, was used for TCR sequencing without cell sorting. A patient was chosen for TCR sequencing only when enough RNA was available from at least two tumor regions. The data belong to a study of spatial heterogeneity in lung cancer (dated by TCRdb to about 2019). Background on the whole study: More beta-chain than alpha-chain transcripts were consistently detected, likely reflecting higher beta-chain transcript abundance. The study linked features of the TCR repertoire to counts of nonsynonymous mutations, which were determined by whole-exome sequencing of tumor tissue. Both alpha and beta chains were TCR-sequenced in 210 or so tumor regions, around 64 matched nontumor lung samples and over 55 PBMC samples obtained at surgery. In non-small cell lung cancer, the study made a quantitative comparison of TCR alpha and beta repertoires among multiple tumor regions, matched nontumor lung and blood. In the raw uncorrected reads, each unique combination of TCR and UMI appeared more than ten times on average. Broad study findings and their caveats: Additional single-cell paired TCR alpha and beta sequencing was considered necessary to confirm, at a functional level, the hypothesis that regional TCRs recognize regional mutations. Ubiquitous expanded tumor TCRs were detected in blood more often at tumor resection than at routine follow-up.

This sequence originates from a male donor with early-stage non-small cell lung cancer. The sequencing used PBMCs, collected at surgery.

CDR3 region: CSAVGQYQETQYF. The nucleotide sequence reads as follows: TGCAGCGCAGTGGGACAGTACCAAGAGACCCAGTACTTC. This sequence uses TRBV29-1 and TRBJ2-5; TRBD1 matches 7 bases in the middle. According to the germline V gene, CDR1 reads SQVTM and CDR2 reads ANQGSEA. Including cysteine and phenylalanine, the CDR3 has 13 amino acids. Only the CDR3 portion is preserved as DNA: 39 bases, with reading frame beginning at the first base. Germline trimming amounts to 7 bases on V and 0 bases on J, with 5 as the count of junction bases outside the gene matches.